Below, 27 T cell receptor beta chains from the same sample are listed, as sequenced in a study of blood T cell repertoires in COVID-19. Produced via immunoSEQ multiplex PCR; TCRdb's table is partial and in-frame only. The table includes about 110,000 clones, 85% to 90% detected once. The sequenced material came from peripheral blood. The receptors originated from a human donor in a cohort sampled during active COVID-19.

The chain has TRBV12-3 or TRBV12-4 and TRBJ1-1; tentative D call: TRBD1 (6 bases). This CDR3 comprises 12 residues. V was cut by 4 bases and J by 10 bases, with 13 bases left in between. The CDR3 here is CASSSIPTGAFF. As DNA, the CDR3 is TGTGCCAGCAGTTCCATACCGACAGGAGCTTTCTTT.

The chain joins TRBV7-9 to TRBJ1-6; 9 nucleotides line up with TRBD1. CDR1 is SEHNR and CDR2 is FQNEAQ in the germline V gene (reference sequence). Unmatched junction bases numbered 10, after V lost 7 bases and J lost 0 bases. The CDR3 is made up of 18 amino acids. The CDR3 sequence is CASIGGDRESSYNSPLHF. The CDR3 DNA sequence: TGTGCCAGCATAGGCGGGGACAGGGAAAGCTCCTATAATTCACCCCTCCACTTT.

This sequence joins TRBV3-1 (or the pseudogene TRBV3-2) and TRBJ2-7, with D possibly TRBD1 on 6 matching bases. The germline V and J ends were trimmed by 7 bases and 2 bases, with 12 bases remaining between them. Looked up from germline, CDR1 is LGHDT and CDR2 is YNNKEL (reference sequence). The CDR3 runs to 13 residues. CDR3 sequence reads: CASKAGTTYEQYF. Written as DNA, the CDR3 is TGTGCCAGCAAAGCCGGGACAACCTACGAGCAGTACTTC.

This chain joins TRBV3-1 (or the pseudogene TRBV3-2) and TRBJ1-6; D call uncertain. The CDR3 length is 13 residues. Germline V gene sequence: CDR1 LGHDT, CDR2 YNNKEL (reference sequence). Trimming removed 1 base from V and 8 bases from J, with 6 bases in between. CDR3 loop: CASSQGGHSPLHF. In DNA, the CDR3 is TGTGCCAGCAGCCAAGGTGGGCATTCACCCCTCCACTTT.

The genes are TRBV7-2 and TRBJ1-3; weak D call: TRBD1 (6 bases). Per germline, CDR1 SGHTA and CDR2 FQGNSA. The CDR3 runs to 16 residues. The ends were cut back, 0 bases at V and 0 bases at J, with 9 bases in the middle. The CDR3 coding sequence is TGTGCCAGCAGCTTAGCCGGACAGCGCTCTGGAAACACCATATATTTT. Protein product: CASSLAGQRSGNTIYF. The complete variable domain, with remaining parts taken from reference TRBV7-2 and TRBJ1-3, reads GAGVSQSPSNKVTEKGKDVELRCDPISGHTALYWYRQSLGQGLEFLIYFQGNSAPDKSGLPSDRFSAERTGGSVSTLTIQRTQQEDSAVYLCASSLAGQRSGNTIYFGEGSWLTVV.

This clone was observed a single time. CDR3 sequence (DNA): TGTGCCAGCTCGGGGACAGCCAACTATGGCTACACCTTC. Protein product: CASSGTANYGYTF. V is TRBV18 and J is TRBJ1-2, with 7 nucleotides matching TRBD1. Germline V gene data show CDR1 as KGHSH and CDR2 as LQKENI. Trimming at V came to 6 bases and at J to 2 bases, leaving 3 bases not matched to a gene. This CDR3 comprises 13 residues.

V is TRBV28 and J is TRBJ2-1; weak D call: TRBD1 (5 bases). V lost 0 bases and J 4 bases, leaving 7 bases between the germline ends. The CDR3 contains 14 residues. Germline V lookup: CDR1 MDHEN, CDR2 SYDVKM. The DNA for the CDR3 is TGTGCCAGCAGTTTATGGTCAGGGTACAATGAGCAGTTCTTC. Residues: CASSLWSGYNEQFF.

CDR3 protein: CASSIDPTRTYEQYF. CDR3 sequence (DNA): TGTGCCAGTAGTATAGATCCGACTAGAACCTACGAGCAGTACTTC. The rearrangement uses TRBV19 and TRBJ2-7; possibly TRBD2 for D (6 bases). The germline V gene has CDR1 LNHDA and CDR2 SQIVND (reference sequence). V was cut by 0 bases and J by 2 bases, with 11 bases left in between. This CDR3 spans 15 amino acids.

The chain combines TRBV7-9 with TRBJ1-6; possible D gene TRBD1, 6 bases. This CDR3 has 16 amino acids. Looked up from germline, CDR1 is SEHNR and CDR2 is FQNEAQ (reference sequence). V lost 3 bases and J lost 6, with 15 bases in between. CDR3 protein: CASSFPQTGINSPLHF. CDR3 sequence (DNA): TGTGCCAGCAGCTTCCCTCAGACAGGAATTAATTCACCCCTCCACTTT. Based on the CDR3 plus reference TRBV7-9 and TRBJ1-6, the full variable domain is DTGVSQNPRHKITKRGQNVTFRCDPISEHNRLYWYRQTLGQGPEFLTYFQNEAQLEKSRLLSDRFSAERPKGSFSTLEIQRTEQGDSAMYLCASSFPQTGINSPLHFGNGTRLTVT.

V and J are TRBV4-1 and TRBJ1-3; D not certain. Germline V lookup: CDR1 MGHRA, CDR2 YSYEKL. Trimming took 0 bases from V and 4 from J, leaving 10 bases between them. This CDR3 comprises 15 residues. The CDR3 region is CASSQDGRWGNTIYF. The CDR3 DNA follows: TGCGCCAGCAGCCAAGATGGCAGGTGGGGAAACACCATATATTTT.

The V call is TRBV10-3, the J call TRBJ2-5; 7 nucleotides align to TRBD2. CDR3 size: 13 residues. The V segment lost 7 bases and the J segment 5 bases; nucleotides outside the gene matches: 7. The germline CDR1 and CDR2 sequences are ENHRY and SYGVKD. Written as DNA, the CDR3 is TGTGCCATCAATCAAGGACTAGGGGAGACCCAGTACTTC. This sequence encodes CAINQGLGETQYF.

The chain uses TRBV3-1 (or the pseudogene TRBV3-2) and TRBJ2-6; 7 bases align to TRBD2. The germline V gene has CDR1 LGHDT and CDR2 YNNKEL (reference sequence). CDR3 length equals 16 residues. J lost 4 bases, V lost 0 bases, and 3 bases had no gene match. The chain's CDR3 is CASSQERGLGANVLTF. The CDR3 DNA reads as TGTGCCAGCAGCCAAGAAAGGGGACTAGGGGCCAACGTCCTGACTTTC.

As to this clone: The same CDR3 also results from other DNA sequences found in this sample. The genes are TRBV5-1 and TRBJ1-2; D unclear. Trimming took off 4 bases at V and 6 bases at J, with 10 bases between the two ends. Per the germline V gene, CDR1 is SGHRS and CDR2 is YFSETQ. The CDR3 length is 12 residues. The CDR3 DNA reads TGCGCCAGCAGCCTGGGAGGGAATGGCTACACCTTC. Translated, it gives CASSLGGNGYTF.

This clone was recorded only once. This chain uses TRBV24-1 with TRBJ1-2; D uncertain. Between the trimmed V and J ends, which lost 4 bases and 8 bases, there was a span of 10 bases. The V gene's germline CDR1 is KGHDR and CDR2 SFDVKD. The CDR3 has 12 residues. In nucleotides, the CDR3 is TGTGCCACCAGTGACCCCGGTTGGGGCTACACCTTC. The encoded protein is CATSDPGWGYTF.

The rearrangement uses TRBV28 and TRBJ1-1; D might be TRBD1 (6 bases). The CDR3 covers 15 residues. Germline values: CDR1 MDHEN, CDR2 SYDVKM. V gave up 4 bases and J gave up 5 bases, with 17 bases separating them. The CDR3 spells CASSSTGTPGTEAFF. The CDR3 region has the DNA TGTGCCAGCAGTTCAACAGGGACACCGGGGACTGAAGCTTTCTTT.

The V gene is TRBV5-1, the J gene TRBJ2-3; 11 bases are a match to TRBD2. The CDR3 consists of 17 residues. J gave up 2 bases and V 0 bases, and 5 bases lay outside the gene matches. CDR1 and CDR2 from the germline V gene are SGHRS and YFSETQ. The CDR3 bases are TGCGCCAGCAGCTTGGGTAGCGGGGGGGCCCCCACAGATACGCAGTATTTT. Its protein is CASSLGSGGAPTDTQYF.

The chain is built from TRBV7-2 and TRBJ1-1, with D uncertain. Germline CDR1 reads SGHTA; CDR2 reads FQGNSA. Trimming took off 8 bases at V and 1 base at J, with 8 bases between the two ends. The CDR3 is 12 residues long. The CDR3 nucleotides are TGTGCCAGCGGCATTCGGAACACTGAAGCTTTCTTT. This sequence encodes CASGIRNTEAFF.

The chain combines TRBV2 with TRBJ2-3; D gene ambiguous. Germline V lookup: CDR1 SNHLY, CDR2 FYNNEI. The CDR3 consists of 11 residues. V was shortened by 6 bases and J by 4 bases, with 5 bases between the two germline ends. The CDR3 region has the DNA TGTGCCAGCAGATATGCAGATACGCAGTATTTT. Translation: CASRYADTQYF.

The chain links TRBV20-1 to TRBJ2-3; D is perhaps TRBD2 (6 bases). Germline loops: CDR1 DFQATT, CDR2 SNEGSKA (reference sequence). This CDR3 has 13 amino acids. V lost 3 bases to trimming and J lost 1 base, with 8 bases between them. The CDR3: CSASPGGTDTQYF. The DNA for the CDR3 is TGCAGTGCTAGTCCGGGAGGCACAGATACGCAGTATTTT.

V usage is TRBV24-1 and J usage is TRBJ2-1; 8 bases map to TRBD2. There are 16 residues in the CDR3. Germline assignment: CDR1 KGHDR and CDR2 SFDVKD. V shed 3 bases, J shed 0 bases, and the junction held 3 bases outside the gene matches. The CDR3 DNA reads TGTGCCACCAGTGATCCGACTAGCGACTCCTACAATGAGCAGTTCTTC. It specifies CATSDPTSDSYNEQFF.

The V call is TRBV18, the J call TRBJ2-4; 10 nucleotides line up with TRBD1. CDR1 and CDR2 from the germline V gene are KGHSH and LQKENI. The CDR3 sequence is 15 residues long. V lost 0 bases and J lost 7; bases outside the gene matches: 3. The CDR3 spells CASSPPGTGDNIQYF. The CDR3 coding sequence is TGTGCCAGCTCACCACCGGGGACAGGGGATAACATTCAGTACTTC.

The V gene is TRBV5-1, the J gene TRBJ2-5; 8 bases agree with TRBD1. Germline trimming cut 4 bases from V and 2 bases from J; bases unmatched to any gene: 4. The CDR3 is made up of 14 amino acids. From germline, CDR1 is SGHRS and CDR2 YFSETQ. The DNA of the CDR3 is TGCGCCAGCAGCCTAGGGACAGGTCAAGAGACCCAGTACTTC. It codes for CASSLGTGQETQYF.

The chain joins TRBV7-8 to TRBJ2-1, with 7 positions matching TRBD2. The V and J ends lost 5 bases and 3 bases, in that order; junction bases with no gene match: 4. The CDR3 consists of 14 residues. CDR1 SGHVS and CDR2 FQNEAQ come from the germline V gene. The CDR3 loop is CASSRGTNYNEQFF. In DNA form, the CDR3 reads TGTGCCAGCAGCCGCGGGACTAACTACAATGAGCAGTTCTTC. Looking up the rest from reference TRBV7-8 and TRBJ2-1 gives the full variable domain: GAGVSQSPRYKVAKRGQDVALRCDPISGHVSLFWYQQALGQGPEFLTYFQNEAQLDKSGLPSDRFFAERPEGSVSTLKIQRTQQEDSAVYLCASSRGTNYNEQFFGPGTRLTVL.

This rearrangement joins TRBV14 to TRBJ2-2; TRBD1 agrees at 8 bases. The CDR3 extends over 15 amino acids. V was pared by 2 bases and J by 7 bases, with 6 bases of the junction left unmatched. Germline lookup yields CDR1 SGHDN and CDR2 FVKESK. This chain's CDR3 is CASSQWTGMSGELFF. CDR3 sequence (DNA): TGTGCCAGCAGCCAATGGACAGGGATGAGCGGGGAGCTGTTTTTT.

V and J are TRBV24-1 and TRBJ2-6, with TRBD1 matching 9 bases. The V segment lost 9 bases and the J segment 1 base; nucleotides outside the gene matches: 9. Germline V gene sequence: CDR1 KGHDR, CDR2 SFDVKD. CDR3 length: 17 residues. CDR3 nucleotides: TGTGCCACCTCCTCGACAGACAGGGGGTCTGGGGCCAACGTCCTGACTTTC. It translates to CATSSTDRGSGANVLTF.

V gene TRBV5-1 combines with J gene TRBJ1-1; D unresolved. There are 13 residues in the CDR3. Germline CDR1 and CDR2: SGHRS and YFSETQ. The V end was cut by 1 base, the J end by 1 base, with 5 bases between. The CDR3 DNA follows: TGCGCCAGCAGCTTGCAAGCGAACACTGAAGCTTTCTTT. This sequence encodes CASSLQANTEAFF.

About this clone: Distinct nucleotide sequences in the sample also encode this CDR3. The chain employs TRBV5-4 and TRBJ2-3, with a tentative D call TRBD2 (7 bases). V dropped 1 base and J dropped 1 base, with 13 bases sitting between them. The CDR3 runs to 16 residues. CDR1 is SGHNT, CDR2 YYREEE, per germline (reference sequence). This chain's CDR3 is CASSLFRGGGTDTQYF. The CDR3 DNA is TGTGCCAGCAGCTTGTTTAGGGGGGGAGGCACAGATACGCAGTATTTT.